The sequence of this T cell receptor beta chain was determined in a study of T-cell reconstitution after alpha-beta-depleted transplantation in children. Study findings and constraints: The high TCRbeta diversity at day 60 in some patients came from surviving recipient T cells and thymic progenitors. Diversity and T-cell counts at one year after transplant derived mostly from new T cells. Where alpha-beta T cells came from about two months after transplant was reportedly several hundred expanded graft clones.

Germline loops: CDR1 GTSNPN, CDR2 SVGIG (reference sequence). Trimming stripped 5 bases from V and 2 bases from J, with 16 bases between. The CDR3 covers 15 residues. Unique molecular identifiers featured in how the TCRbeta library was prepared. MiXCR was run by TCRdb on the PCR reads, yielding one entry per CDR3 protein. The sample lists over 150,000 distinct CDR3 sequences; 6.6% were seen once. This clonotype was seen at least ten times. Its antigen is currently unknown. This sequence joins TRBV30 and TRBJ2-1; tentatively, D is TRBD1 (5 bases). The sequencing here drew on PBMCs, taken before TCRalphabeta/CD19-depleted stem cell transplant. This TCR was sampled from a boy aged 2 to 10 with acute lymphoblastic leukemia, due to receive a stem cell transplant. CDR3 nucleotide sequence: TGTGCCTGGGAACACACAGGCTCTGCCTACAATGAGCAGTTCTTC. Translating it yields CAWEHTGSAYNEQFF.